The clone carrying this T cell receptor (beta chain) was detected only once. Germline CDR1 reads LNHDA; CDR2 reads SQIVND (reference sequence). CDR3 length: 18 amino acids. With V trimmed by 5 bases and J by 0 bases, 11 bases remained unmatched. This entry belongs to a study of blood T cell repertoires in COVID-19. Study-wide context: Whether acute or convalescent, the COVID-19 samples came from the United States, Italy and Spain. In each case, the material was cDNA or gDNA derived from T cells, B-cell-depleted T cells, or PBMCs.

In the study's own analysis: Using reference gene primer amplification, nucleated cell counts were estimated. Sequencing was performed with immunoSEQ multiplex PCR; in TCRdb, only in-frame clones are kept and a portion is missing. V and J calls and clone size are those listed in that table; D and trimming were worked out from the DNA. The sample gives 250,000 to 400,000 clones, 90% of which show up once; less than 3.5% is in the top ten. The sample consisted of peripheral blood. The clonotype originates from a woman aged 30 to 39 with COVID-19, enrolled during active disease. The chain combines TRBV19 with TRBJ1-5; TRBD1 matches at 9 bases. The CDR3 DNA follows: TGTGCCAGTAGTCCCCGGACAGGGGCCATCCTTAGCAATCAGCCCCAGCATTTT. It encodes CASSPRTGAILSNQPQHF.